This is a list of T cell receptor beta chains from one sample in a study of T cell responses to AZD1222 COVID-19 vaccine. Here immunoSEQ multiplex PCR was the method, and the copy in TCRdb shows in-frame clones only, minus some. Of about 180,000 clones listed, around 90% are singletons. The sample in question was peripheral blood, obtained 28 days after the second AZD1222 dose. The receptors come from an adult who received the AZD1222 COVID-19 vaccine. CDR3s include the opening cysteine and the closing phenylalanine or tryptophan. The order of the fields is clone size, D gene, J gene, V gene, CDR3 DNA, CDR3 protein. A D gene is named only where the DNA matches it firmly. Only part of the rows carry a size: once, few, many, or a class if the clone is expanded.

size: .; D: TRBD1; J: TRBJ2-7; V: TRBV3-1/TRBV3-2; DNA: TGTGCCAGCAGCCCTGGCGGGACAGGGGTTGAGCAGTACTTC; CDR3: CASSPGGTGVEQYF
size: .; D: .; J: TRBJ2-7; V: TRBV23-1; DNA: TGCGCCAGCAGTCAATACCTACGGGACCCCTACGAGCAGTACTTC; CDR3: CASSQYLRDPYEQYF
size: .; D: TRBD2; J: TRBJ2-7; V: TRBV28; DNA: TGTGCCAGCAGTTTATTAGGGACTAGCGGGAGGGCCCTCGAGCAGTACTTC; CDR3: CASSLLGTSGRALEQYF
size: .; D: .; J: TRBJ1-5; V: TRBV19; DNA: TGTGCCAGTAGTATGGGGAAACCGCCCCAGCATTTT; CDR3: CASSMGKPPQHF
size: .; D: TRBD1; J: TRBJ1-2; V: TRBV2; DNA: TGTGCCAGCAGCGAGTCCCGGGACAGGGATCCGTATGGCTACACCTTC; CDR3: CASSESRDRDPYGYTF
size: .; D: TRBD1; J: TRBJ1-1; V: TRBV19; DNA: TGTGCCAGTAGTCTCTCGACAGGGGGAATGAACACTGAAGCTTTCTTT; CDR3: CASSLSTGGMNTEAFF
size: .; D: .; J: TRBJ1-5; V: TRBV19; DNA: TGTGCCAGTAGATTTCGGGCCGGTGGACAGCCCCAGCATTTT; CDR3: CASRFRAGGQPQHF
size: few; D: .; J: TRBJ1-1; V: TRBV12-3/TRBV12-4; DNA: TGTGCCAGCAGTTTAGCGATGGCTGAAGCTTTCTTT; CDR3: CASSLAMAEAFF
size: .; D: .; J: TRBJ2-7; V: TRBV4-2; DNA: TGTGCCAGCAGCCCAAGGACAAATGTCTACGAGCAGTACTTC; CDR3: CASSPRTNVYEQYF
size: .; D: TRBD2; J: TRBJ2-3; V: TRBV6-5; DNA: TGTGCCAGTCGGCTACGGGGGGATTACACAGATACGCAGTATTTT; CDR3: CASRLRGDYTDTQYF
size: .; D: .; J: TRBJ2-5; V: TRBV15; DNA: TGTGCCACCAGCAGATCCCGCTCCCAGGGGATAGAGACCCAGTACTTC; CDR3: CATSRSRSQGIETQYF
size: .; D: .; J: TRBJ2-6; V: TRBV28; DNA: TGTGCCAGCAGTTTATCTGCAGGGACAGGGGCCAACGTCCTGACTTTC; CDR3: CASSLSAGTGANVLTF
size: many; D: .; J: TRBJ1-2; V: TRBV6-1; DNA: TGTGCCAGCAGTGATTTTAGGAACAGGGCCTTCTCTATCGGCTACACCTTC; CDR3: CASSDFRNRAFSIGYTF
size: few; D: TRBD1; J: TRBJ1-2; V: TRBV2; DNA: TGTGCCAGCAGTCAAAAGAGGGGACAGGGAGGAAAAGGCTACACCTTC; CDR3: CASSQKRGQGGKGYTF
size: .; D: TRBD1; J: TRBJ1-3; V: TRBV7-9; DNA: TGTGCCAGCAGCTTACGACGGCTTCGAGACAGGGGGTCGGGAAACACCATATATTTT; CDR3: CASSLRRLRDRGSGNTIYF
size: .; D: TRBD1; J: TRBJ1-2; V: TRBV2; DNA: TGTGCCAGCAAACGGACAGGGGACTATGGCTACACCTTC; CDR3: CASKRTGDYGYTF
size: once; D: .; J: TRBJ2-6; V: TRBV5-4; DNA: TGTGCCAGCAGCCGGACAGCGACTGGGGCCAACGTCCTGACTTTC; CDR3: CASSRTATGANVLTF
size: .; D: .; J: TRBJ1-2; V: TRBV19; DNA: TGTGCCAGTAGTATAGACAGGGGCCTCGGCTATGGCTACACCTTC; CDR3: CASSIDRGLGYGYTF
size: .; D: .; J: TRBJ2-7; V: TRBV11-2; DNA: TGTGCCAGCAGCTTGTCTGTGGCAGGGAGCGAGCAGTACTTC; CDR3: CASSLSVAGSEQYF
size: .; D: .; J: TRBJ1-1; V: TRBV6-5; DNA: TGTGCCAGCAGTTACACGGGACGGCTCATGAACACTGAAGCTTTCTTT; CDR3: CASSYTGRLMNTEAFF
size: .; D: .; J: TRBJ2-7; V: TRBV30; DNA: TGTGCCTGGAGCGGGGGTTGGAACTCCTACGAGCAGTACTTC; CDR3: CAWSGGWNSYEQYF
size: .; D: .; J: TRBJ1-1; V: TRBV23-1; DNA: TGCGCCAGCATCACAACCCCGCCGCAGGTCATAACCAACACTGAAGCTTTCTTT; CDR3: CASITTPPQVITNTEAFF
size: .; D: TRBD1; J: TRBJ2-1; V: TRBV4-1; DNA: TGCGCCAGCAGCCAAGATTACAGGGGGCCCCAGGATGAGCAGTTCTTC; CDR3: CASSQDYRGPQDEQFF
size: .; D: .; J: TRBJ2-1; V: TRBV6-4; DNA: TGTGCCAGCAGTGACTCTTTCCGATCCTACAATGAGCAGTTCTTC; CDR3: CASSDSFRSYNEQFF
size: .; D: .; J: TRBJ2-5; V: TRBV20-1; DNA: TGCAGTGCAAGTACCGACAACCCCCTAGGGGAGACCCAGTACTTC; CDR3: CSASTDNPLGETQYF
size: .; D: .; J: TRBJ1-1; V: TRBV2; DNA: TGTGCCAGCAGTGAAGCGTCGGCAGGGGCCCTGAACACTGAAGCTTTCTTT; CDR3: CASSEASAGALNTEAFF
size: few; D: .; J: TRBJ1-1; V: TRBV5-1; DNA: TGCGCCAGCAGCGCCCCAGGGCCCCCTGAAGCTTTCTTT; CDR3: CASSAPGPPEAFF
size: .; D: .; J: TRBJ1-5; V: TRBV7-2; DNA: TGTGCCAGCGGTAGAGACAATCAGCCCCAGCATTTT; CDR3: CASGRDNQPQHF
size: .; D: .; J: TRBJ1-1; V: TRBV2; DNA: TGTGCCAGCACCCCCAACACCGATAGCCGGAACACTGAAGCTTTCTTT; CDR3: CASTPNTDSRNTEAFF
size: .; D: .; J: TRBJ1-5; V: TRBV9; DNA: TGTGCCAGCAGCGTAGGGCTAACCAATCAGCCCCAGCATTTT; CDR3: CASSVGLTNQPQHF
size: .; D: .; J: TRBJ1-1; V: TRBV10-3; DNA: TGTGCCATCACCGACAGCCTCGAGAACACTGAAGCTTTCTTT; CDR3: CAITDSLENTEAFF
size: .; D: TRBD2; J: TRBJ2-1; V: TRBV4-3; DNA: TGCGCCAGCAGCCATCAATTAGCGGGGGGGCCAGGGAGAAATGAGCAGTTCTTC; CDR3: CASSHQLAGGPGRNEQFF
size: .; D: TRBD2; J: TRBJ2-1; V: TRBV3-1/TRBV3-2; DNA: TGTGCCAGCAGCCAGGGTTCGGGGGGACGCTACAATGAGCAGTTCTTC; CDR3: CASSQGSGGRYNEQFF
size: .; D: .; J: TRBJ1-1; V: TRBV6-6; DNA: TGTGCCAGCAGTTACCGTGGGGGCGCGGTTTACACTGAAGCTTTCTTT; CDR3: CASSYRGGAVYTEAFF
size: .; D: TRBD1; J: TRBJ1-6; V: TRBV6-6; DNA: TGTGCCAGCAACCGCAGGGGGACAGGCCCTAGCACCCTCCACTTT; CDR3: CASNRRGTGPSTLHF
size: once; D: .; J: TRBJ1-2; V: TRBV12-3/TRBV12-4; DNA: TGTGCCAGCAGTACTAACTATGGCTACACCTTC; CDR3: CASSTNYGYTF